A selection of T cell receptor beta chains follows, all from one sample in a study of cytomegalovirus exposure and HLA in healthy donors. Data came from immunoSEQ multiplex PCR; TCRdb stores just in-frame clones and leaves some out. The sample records 150,000 to 200,000 clones, roughly four fifths being singletons. Sequenced: PBMCs. The receptors stem from a man between 45 and 60 years old in good health and CMV-seronegative. Each CDR3 is given with its conserved first and last residue. A D gene is named only where the DNA matches it firmly. Rows may omit the clone size; those that give it use once, few, many or a size class.

d_gene	j_gene	abundance	v_gene	CDR3nt	CDR3aa
NA	TRBJ2-7	once	TRBV28	TGTGCCAGCAGGGCCCGGGGAGAGTTCTACGAGCAGTACTTC	CASRARGEFYEQYF
NA	TRBJ1-1	NA	TRBV19	TGTGCCAGTAGTAACCCCGGGGGTGGACGCCCTGAAGCTTTCTTT	CASSNPGGGRPEAFF
TRBD1	TRBJ1-3	NA	TRBV10-3	TGTGCCACCACTCGGACAGGTTTCTCTGGAAACACCATATATTTT	CATTRTGFSGNTIYF
NA	TRBJ2-5	NA	TRBV9	TGTGCCAGCAGCGTAGACTTTCAAGAGACCCAGTACTTC	CASSVDFQETQYF
TRBD1	TRBJ2-2	NA	TRBV19	TGTGCCAGTAGGATGAGCGGGACAGGGGTGATCGGGGAGCTGTTTTTT	CASRMSGTGVIGELFF
NA	TRBJ1-1	NA	TRBV5-8	TGTGCCAGCAGCTTCTCGGTGAACACTGAAGCTTTCTTT	CASSFSVNTEAFF
TRBD1	TRBJ2-7	NA	TRBV6-5	TGTGCCAGCAAACGACAGGGGTTGAGCGAGCAGTACTTC	CASKRQGLSEQYF
TRBD1	TRBJ2-2	NA	TRBV2	TGTGCCAGCATAGGGACAGTACGGGGCACCGGGGAGCTGTTTTTT	CASIGTVRGTGELFF
NA	TRBJ1-6	NA	TRBV6-4	TGTGCCAGCGCCGGGGGATATAATTCACCCCTCCACTTT	CASAGGYNSPLHF
TRBD1	TRBJ2-7	NA	TRBV5-5	TGTGCCAGCAGCTTGGTGGGACAGATAACCTACGAGCAGTACTTC	CASSLVGQITYEQYF
TRBD1	TRBJ2-7	NA	TRBV13	TGTGCCAGCAGCTTCAAACAGGGGAATAGCTACGAGCAGTACTTC	CASSFKQGNSYEQYF
NA	TRBJ2-7	NA	TRBV18	TGTGCCAGCTCACCCCGACAGCCTTACGAGCAGTACTTC	CASSPRQPYEQYF
TRBD2	TRBJ2-2	NA	TRBV4-3	TGCGCCAGCAGCCAAGATCGGCGGGGGGGGAACACCGGGGAGCTGTTTTTT	CASSQDRRGGNTGELFF
TRBD2	TRBJ2-3	NA	TRBV29-1	TGCAGCGGACGGGACTACTACACAGATACGCAGTATTTT	CSGRDYYTDTQYF
NA	TRBJ2-3	NA	TRBV4-2	TGTGCCAGCAGCCAAGAGATTGGACAGAATCCTAGCACAGATACGCAGTATTTT	CASSQEIGQNPSTDTQYF
TRBD1	TRBJ1-5	once	TRBV27	TGTGCCAGCAGGCCCCAGACAGGGGGCTGGCAGCCCCAGCATTTT	CASRPQTGGWQPQHF
TRBD1	TRBJ1-3	NA	TRBV15	TGTGCCACCAGCTGGGCGAGGGACAGGGGGCCTCGGAACACCATATATTTT	CATSWARDRGPRNTIYF
TRBD1	TRBJ1-1	few	TRBV7-2	TGTGCCAGCAGCACCCAGGGGGATACTGAAGCTTTCTTT	CASSTQGDTEAFF
TRBD1	TRBJ2-1	NA	TRBV5-1	TGCGCCAGCACCCAGGACAGGGGCCATGAGCAGTTCTTC	CASTQDRGHEQFF
TRBD1	TRBJ2-7	NA	TRBV7-2	TGTGCCAGCAGCCATAGGTCGGGACAGACCTACGAGCAGTACTTC	CASSHRSGQTYEQYF
NA	TRBJ2-3	NA	TRBV5-6	TGTGCCAGCAGCTTGATTGGACTCGAAGATACGCAGTATTTT	CASSLIGLEDTQYF
TRBD1	TRBJ2-4	NA	TRBV5-1	TGCGCCAGCAGCGGGACAGGGGTGGACATTCAGTACTTC	CASSGTGVDIQYF
NA	TRBJ2-3	few	TRBV5-1	TGCGCCAGCAGCTTAACGGGGAGCACAGATACGCAGTATTTT	CASSLTGSTDTQYF
TRBD1	TRBJ2-3	NA	TRBV7-9	TGTGCCAGCAGCTTAACTCAGGGGGCTGCAGATACGCAGTATTTT	CASSLTQGAADTQYF
TRBD2	TRBJ2-1	NA	TRBV19	TGTGCCAGTAAAAGGGCGGCTAGCGGGATCGATGAGCAGTTCTTC	CASKRAASGIDEQFF